This T cell receptor beta chain originates from a study of blood T cell repertoires in COVID-19. Study-level background: Samples of COVID-19 (acute and convalescent) were obtained from the United States, Italy and Spain. The cDNA or gDNA used as material had been derived from T cells, B-cell-depleted T cells, or PBMCs.

Per the original methods: Estimated nucleated cell counts came from reference gene primer amplification. Produced via immunoSEQ multiplex PCR; TCRdb's table is partial and in-frame only. For V, J and clone size, that table is used; D and trimming come from the DNA. The sample carries 180,000 or so clones, about three quarters recorded once. Sequenced: peripheral blood. This TCR was sampled from a woman at least 80 years old with active or convalescent COVID-19.

In DNA, the CDR3 is TGTGCTAGTGGTAACCAGGGGACGGGGTCCTACGAGCAGTACTTC. It translates to CASGNQGTGSYEQYF. V usage is TRBV12-5 and J usage is TRBJ2-7, with D maybe TRBD1 (6 bases). Trimming stripped 5 bases from V and 1 base from J, with 15 bases between. CDR1 is LGHNT, CDR2 FRNRAP, per germline. The CDR3 sequence is 15 residues long.